Shown below are 19 T cell receptor beta chains from a single sample sequenced in a study of T cell responses to AZD1222 COVID-19 vaccine. The repertoire was sequenced with immunoSEQ multiplex PCR; TCRdb's copy has only in-frame clones and lacks some. The data show tens of thousands of clones, less than 95% seen once. Source: peripheral blood, taken 28 days after the second AZD1222 dose. Receptors were obtained from an adult who received the AZD1222 COVID-19 vaccine.

V is TRBV19 and J is TRBJ1-5; 7 bases align to TRBD1. Germline loops: CDR1 LNHDA, CDR2 SQIVND (reference sequence). The CDR3 has 16 amino acids. V trimming: 4 bases; J trimming: 1 base; junction bases outside the gene matches: 7. The chain's CDR3 is CASSTPGQLSNQPQHF. The CDR3 DNA is TGTGCCAGTAGTACCCCGGGACAGTTGAGCAATCAGCCCCAGCATTTT.

The chain is built from TRBV4-1 and TRBJ2-7; D is unresolved. The V end lost 1 base, the J end lost 0 bases, and 16 bases lay between the germline ends. The CDR3 is made up of 17 amino acids. Germline V gene lookup returns CDR1 MGHRA and CDR2 YSYEKL. The CDR3 nucleotides read TGCGCCAGCAGCCAAGTTGGGTTCGTGATTAACTCCTACGAGCAGTACTTC. This gives the protein CASSQVGFVINSYEQYF.

This clone was detected once. This rearrangement joins TRBV7-2 to TRBJ1-6; 11 bases line up with TRBD1. CDR1 SGHTA and CDR2 FQGNSA come from the germline V gene. After removal of 7 bases from V and 9 bases from J, the junction contained 8 bases not matched to a gene. The CDR3 is 15 amino acids. The CDR3 DNA reads TGTGCCAGCACCCAGGACAGGGGGCTTTTTTCACCCCTCCACTTT. Protein product: CASTQDRGLFSPLHF.

The chain couples TRBV2 to TRBJ2-1; D possibly corresponds to TRBD2 (5 bases). From germline, CDR1 is SNHLY and CDR2 FYNNEI. The CDR3 length is 16 residues. V shed 5 bases and J shed 1 base, with 15 bases lying between them. The CDR3 is CASSLRSGDSYNEQFF. The CDR3 DNA follows: TGTGCCAGCAGTTTGAGGAGCGGCGATTCCTACAATGAGCAGTTCTTC.

This clone was found a few times. This chain connects TRBV27 to TRBJ1-2, with D maybe TRBD1 (5 bases). The CDR3 loop spans 16 amino acids. V was trimmed by 5 bases and J by 1 base, leaving 17 bases between them. Germline V gene data show CDR1 as MNHEY and CDR2 as SMNVEV (reference sequence). The CDR3 region is CASSPTSRRGNYGYTF. In DNA form, the CDR3 reads TGTGCCAGCAGTCCCACCTCGCGAAGGGGTAACTATGGCTACACCTTC.

V and J are TRBV6-2 or TRBV6-3 and TRBJ1-1, with D hard to call. The germline V and J ends were trimmed by 6 bases and 1 base, with 15 bases remaining between them. Germline assignment: CDR1 MNHEY and CDR2 SVGEGT. The CDR3 is made up of 15 amino acids. CDR3 nucleotide sequence: TGTGCCAGCAGCCCTTGGGCTCTTGAGAACACTGAAGCTTTCTTT. The encoded protein is CASSPWALENTEAFF.

The V gene is TRBV7-9, the J gene TRBJ2-2, with 7 bases that match TRBD2. This CDR3 is built from 16 residues. The V gene's germline CDR1 is SEHNR and CDR2 FQNEAQ (reference sequence). Trimming removed 4 bases from V and 7 bases from J; junction bases left unmatched: 12. This CDR3 reads CASSSTRAGVNGELFF. In nucleotides, the CDR3 is TGTGCCAGCAGCTCCACCCGGGCGGGAGTAAACGGGGAGCTGTTTTTT. The full variable domain, in which reference TRBV7-9 and TRBJ2-2 provide the parts outside the CDR3, is DTGVSQNPRHKITKRGQNVTFRCDPISEHNRLYWYRQTLGQGPEFLTYFQNEAQLEKSRLLSDRFSAERPKGSFSTLEIQRTEQGDSAMYLCASSSTRAGVNGELFFGEGSRLTVL.

This chain connects TRBV19 to TRBJ1-2, with a tentative D call TRBD1 (6 bases). CDR1 LNHDA and CDR2 SQIVND come from the germline V gene (reference sequence). The CDR3 length is 12 residues. Trimming took 10 bases from V and 2 from J, leaving 11 bases between them. CDR3 in DNA: TGTGCCACATCACAGGGAAACTATGGCTACACCTTC. Protein: CATSQGNYGYTF.

The chain employs TRBV6-5 and TRBJ2-2, with D unclear. V gave up 6 bases and J gave up 0 bases, with 8 bases separating them. CDR1 is MNHEY, CDR2 SVGAGI, per germline. The CDR3 totals 14 residues. The CDR3 loop is CASRPNPNTGELFF. The CDR3 DNA reads as TGTGCCAGCAGGCCCAACCCGAACACCGGGGAGCTGTTTTTT.

The V call is TRBV4-1, the J call TRBJ1-1; D may be TRBD1 (6 bases). Germline loops: CDR1 MGHRA, CDR2 YSYEKL. This CDR3 contains 15 residues. V was trimmed by 4 bases and J by 6 bases, leaving 18 bases between them. CDR3 protein: CASSPGAGARAEAFF. The CDR3 bases are TGCGCCAGCAGCCCCGGGGCAGGGGCTAGGGCTGAAGCTTTCTTT.

The V call is TRBV4-2, the J call TRBJ2-1; 7 bases agree with TRBD2. V shed 2 bases and J 5 bases; nucleotides not matched to a gene: 3. Germline CDR1 LGHNA, CDR2 YNFKEQ. The CDR3 spans 14 residues. CDR3 amino acids: CASSQYLADNEQFF. Here the CDR3 DNA reads TGTGCCAGCAGCCAATATCTAGCGGACAATGAGCAGTTCTTC.

This chain links TRBV4-2 with TRBJ1-3, with D maybe TRBD1 (5 bases). The CDR3 loop spans 17 amino acids. Trimming removed 3 bases at V and 0 bases at J, with 15 bases between. From germline, CDR1 is LGHNA and CDR2 YNFKEQ. In DNA, the CDR3 is TGTGCCAGCAGCCACCCCCAGGGCCCCAACTCTGGAAACACCATATATTTT. Residues: CASSHPQGPNSGNTIYF.

CDR3 DNA sequence: TGTGCCAGCAGTTTAGGAAGCGTAAACACCGGGGAGCTGTTTTTT. This gives the protein CASSLGSVNTGELFF. This chain uses TRBV28 with TRBJ2-2, with D uncertain. Germline V gene data show CDR1 as MDHEN and CDR2 as SYDVKM. This CDR3 contains 15 residues. V was pared by 2 bases and J by 2 bases, with 9 bases between.

This clone turned up a few times. The rearrangement joins TRBV28 to TRBJ2-2; perhaps TRBD2 as D (6 bases). Trimming pared 6 bases from V and 5 bases from J, leaving 7 bases between. CDR3 length equals 12 residues. Germline CDR1 and CDR2: MDHEN and SYDVKM. As DNA, the CDR3 is TGTGCCAGCAGGGAGGGAACCGGGGAGCTGTTTTTT. It yields the protein CASREGTGELFF. The full variable domain, its missing parts supplied by reference TRBV28 and TRBJ2-2, is DVKVTQSSRYLVKRTGEKVFLECVQDMDHENMFWYRQDPGLGLRLIYFSYDVKMKEKGDIPEGYSVSREKKERFSLILESASTNQTSMYLCASREGTGELFFGEGSRLTVL.

The chain links TRBV19 to TRBJ2-7; D gene uncertain. The CDR3 covers 12 residues. The germline gives CDR1 LNHDA, CDR2 SQIVND (reference sequence). The V end was cut by 5 bases, the J end by 6 bases, with 11 bases between. The CDR3 protein is CASSPNRAEQYF. In DNA, the CDR3 is TGTGCCAGTAGTCCAAATCGTGCCGAGCAGTACTTC. The full variable domain, completed using reference TRBV19 and TRBJ2-7, is DGGITQSPKYLFRKEGQNVTLSCEQNLNHDAMYWYRQDPGQGLRLIYYSQIVNDFQKGDIAEGYSVSREKKESFPLTVTSAQKNPTAFYLCASSPNRAEQYFGPGTRLTVT.

For the CDR3, the DNA is TGTGCCAGTAGCCGTGGACAGGGGGTTAGTTATGGCTACACCTTC. Its translation is CASSRGQGVSYGYTF. The chain employs TRBV19 and TRBJ1-2, with 10 bases fitting TRBD1. The CDR3 totals 15 residues. V shed 6 bases, J shed 5 bases, and the junction held 9 bases outside the gene matches. In germline, CDR1 is LNHDA, CDR2 SQIVND (reference sequence).

The J gene is TRBJ2-7, the V gene TRBV5-1, with D possibly TRBD2 on 8 matching bases. The length of the CDR3 is 14 residues. Between the trimmed V and J ends, which lost 6 bases and 4 bases, there was a span of 17 bases. Germline V gene lookup returns CDR1 SGHRS and CDR2 YFSETQ. The CDR3 sequence is CASTPGGGLYEQYF. The CDR3 region has the DNA TGCGCCAGCACTCCGGGAGGGGGCTTGTACGAGCAGTACTTC.

This clone was counted between two and nine times. This chain joins TRBV7-9 and TRBJ2-7; 14 bases are shared with TRBD2. The CDR3 consists of 15 residues. Germline V CDR1 and CDR2: SEHNR, FQNEAQ (reference sequence). Losses at the gene ends were 4 bases for V and 7 bases for J; bases not matched to a gene: 6. The DNA of the CDR3 is TGTGCCAGCAGCTCGACTAGCGGGAGGGCCGGGGAGCAGTACTTC. Translation gives CASSSTSGRAGEQYF.

The V gene is TRBV14, the J gene TRBJ2-3, with 12 bases fitting TRBD2. Germline loops: CDR1 SGHDN, CDR2 FVKESK. This CDR3 comprises 19 residues. Losses at the gene ends were 1 base for V and 0 bases for J; bases not matched to a gene: 8. CDR3 protein: CASSQALAGGPLSTDTQYF. The CDR3 DNA follows: TGTGCCAGCAGCCAAGCTCTAGCGGGAGGGCCGTTAAGCACAGATACGCAGTATTTT. The variable domain in full, completed from reference TRBV14 and TRBJ2-3, reads EAGVTQFPSHSVIEKGQTVTLRCDPISGHDNLYWYRRVMGKEIKFLLHFVKESKQDESGMPNNRFLAERTGGTYSTLKVQPAELEDSGVYFCASSQALAGGPLSTDTQYFGPGTRLTVL.